This T cell receptor beta chain originates from a study of blood T cell repertoires in COVID-19. Repertoires were generated with immunoSEQ multiplex PCR, while TCRdb's copy carries only in-frame clones and drops some. The table lists approximately 50,000 clones, roughly 89% of them singletons. A few counts support this clone. Germline V gene data show CDR1 as GTSNPN and CDR2 as SVGIG (reference sequence). The CDR3 has 14 amino acids. Trimming pared 0 bases from V and 4 bases from J, leaving 10 bases between. The TCR was taken from a man of 80 years or more with active or convalescent COVID-19. This sequence joins TRBV30 and TRBJ2-1; D is possibly TRBD2 (6 bases). The specimen was peripheral blood. CDR3 coding DNA: TGTGCCTGGAGTGTGAATGCGGGGTACAATGAGCAGTTCTTC. As protein: CAWSVNAGYNEQFF.